This T cell receptor (beta chain) appears in the sequencing data of a study of T cell changes during pregnancy in multiple sclerosis (dated by TCRdb to about 2019). Regarding the complete study: Changes in the T cell repertoire over the course of pregnancy were examined in this study in women with multiple sclerosis.

Here V drops 0 bases and J drops 1 base, and the junction holds 5 bases not matched to any gene. The CDR3 covers 16 residues, taking in both the cysteine and the phenylalanine. Just the 48-base CDR3 DNA is kept, in frame starting at base 1. Via the germline V gene, CDR1 is SGDLS and CDR2 YYNGEE. Comments on this clone: Its specific antigen is unknown. No much larger clone is present one base from it, and per-base qualities are unavailable.

Libraries were constructed by the immunoSEQ multiplex PCR assay. Not all clones reach the TCRdb copy of this immuneACCESS table, which keeps in-frame sequences only. Checked studies attribute under half of the gap to unresolved V genes and leave the rest unexplained. The sample has 84,000 or so clones on record, about 94% of them singletons. The ten largest clones represent over 2% of the sample. The source of this sequence is a female donor with multiple sclerosis, enrolled in a pregnancy study. Sequenced material: peripheral blood, taken in the third trimester of pregnancy. The chain is assembled from TRBV9 and TRBJ2-5; 8 of the junction bases match TRBD1. The CDR3 loop reads CASSVAPGTGQETQYF. The DNA sequence is given as TGTGCCAGCAGCGTAGCCCCAGGGACAGGCCAAGAGACCCAGTACTTC.